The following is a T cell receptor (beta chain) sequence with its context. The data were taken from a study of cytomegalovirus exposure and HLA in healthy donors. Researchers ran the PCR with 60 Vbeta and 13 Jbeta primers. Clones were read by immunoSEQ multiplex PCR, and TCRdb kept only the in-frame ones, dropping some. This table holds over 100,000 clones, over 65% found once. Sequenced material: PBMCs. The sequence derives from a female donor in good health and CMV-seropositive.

The CDR3 protein is CASSLDGTENSPLHF. The CDR3 DNA follows: TGTGCCAGCAGCTTGGATGGGACAGAGAATTCACCCCTCCACTTT. This chain joins TRBV5-4 and TRBJ1-6, with 7 bases fitting TRBD1. The junction had 4 bases not matched to a gene; V was cut back by 0 bases and J by 7 bases. CDR3 length: 15 amino acids. Germline V lookup: CDR1 SGHNT, CDR2 YYREEE (reference sequence).